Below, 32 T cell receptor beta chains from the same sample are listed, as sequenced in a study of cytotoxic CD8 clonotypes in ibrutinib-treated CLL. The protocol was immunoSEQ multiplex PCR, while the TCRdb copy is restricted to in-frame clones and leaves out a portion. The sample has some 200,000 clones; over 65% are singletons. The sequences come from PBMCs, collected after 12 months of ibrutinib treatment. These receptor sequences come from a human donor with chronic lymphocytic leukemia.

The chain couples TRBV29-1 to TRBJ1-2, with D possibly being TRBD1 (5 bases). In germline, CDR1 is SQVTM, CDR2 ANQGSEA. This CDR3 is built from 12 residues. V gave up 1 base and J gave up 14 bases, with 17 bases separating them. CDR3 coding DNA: TGCAGCGTTGAAGCCGACAGAATCATGGCTACCTTC. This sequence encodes CSVEADRIMATF.

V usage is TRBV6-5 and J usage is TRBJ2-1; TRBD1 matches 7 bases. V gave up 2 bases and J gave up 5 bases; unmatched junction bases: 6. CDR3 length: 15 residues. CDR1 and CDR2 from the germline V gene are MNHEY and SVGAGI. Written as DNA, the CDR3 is TGTGCCAGCAGTTACGAGGGGGCTAACGACAATGAGCAGTTCTTC. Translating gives CASSYEGANDNEQFF.

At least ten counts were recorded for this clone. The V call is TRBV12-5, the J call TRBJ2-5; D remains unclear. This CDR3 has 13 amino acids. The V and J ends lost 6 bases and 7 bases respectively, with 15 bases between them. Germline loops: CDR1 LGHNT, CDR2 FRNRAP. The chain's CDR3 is CASGLDIGWTQYF. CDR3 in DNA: TGTGCTAGTGGCCTAGACATCGGGTGGACCCAGTACTTC.

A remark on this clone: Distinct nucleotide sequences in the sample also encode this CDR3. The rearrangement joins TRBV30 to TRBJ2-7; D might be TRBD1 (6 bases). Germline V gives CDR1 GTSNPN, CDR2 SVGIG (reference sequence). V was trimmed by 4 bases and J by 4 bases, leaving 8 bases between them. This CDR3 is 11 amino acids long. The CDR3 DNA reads TGTGCCTGGACCACAGGGTACGAGCAGTACTTC. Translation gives CAWTTGYEQYF.

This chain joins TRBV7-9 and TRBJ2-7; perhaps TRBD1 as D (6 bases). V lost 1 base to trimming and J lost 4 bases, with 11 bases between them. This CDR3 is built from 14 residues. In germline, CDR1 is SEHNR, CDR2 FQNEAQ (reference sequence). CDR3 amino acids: CASSLDHRVYEQYF. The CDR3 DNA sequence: TGTGCCAGCAGCTTAGATCACAGGGTGTACGAGCAGTACTTC.

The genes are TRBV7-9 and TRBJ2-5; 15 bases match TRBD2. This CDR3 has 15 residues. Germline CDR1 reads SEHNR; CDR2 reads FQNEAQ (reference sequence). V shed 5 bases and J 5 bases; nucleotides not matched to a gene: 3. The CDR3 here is CASSVGTSGGETQYF. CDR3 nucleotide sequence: TGTGCCAGCAGCGTCGGGACTAGCGGGGGGGAGACCCAGTACTTC.

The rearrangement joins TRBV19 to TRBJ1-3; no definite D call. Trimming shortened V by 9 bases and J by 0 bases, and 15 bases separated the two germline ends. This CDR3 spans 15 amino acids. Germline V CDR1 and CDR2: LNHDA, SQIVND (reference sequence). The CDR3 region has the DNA TGTGCCAGCGCCGGGCGGATCGACTCTGGAAACACCATATATTTT. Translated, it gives CASAGRIDSGNTIYF.

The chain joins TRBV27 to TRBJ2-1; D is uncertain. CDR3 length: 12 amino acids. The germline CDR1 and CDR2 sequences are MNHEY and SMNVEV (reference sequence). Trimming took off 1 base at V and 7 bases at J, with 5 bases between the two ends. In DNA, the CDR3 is TGTGCCAGCAGTTTATGGTTGAATGAGCAGTTCTTC. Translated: CASSLWLNEQFF.

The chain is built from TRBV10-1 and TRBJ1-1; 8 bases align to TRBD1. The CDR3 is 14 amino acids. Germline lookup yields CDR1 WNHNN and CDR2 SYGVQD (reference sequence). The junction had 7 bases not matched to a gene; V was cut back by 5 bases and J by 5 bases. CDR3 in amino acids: CASSTDRANTEAFF. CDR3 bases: TGCGCCAGCAGTACGGACAGGGCAAATACTGAAGCTTTCTTT.

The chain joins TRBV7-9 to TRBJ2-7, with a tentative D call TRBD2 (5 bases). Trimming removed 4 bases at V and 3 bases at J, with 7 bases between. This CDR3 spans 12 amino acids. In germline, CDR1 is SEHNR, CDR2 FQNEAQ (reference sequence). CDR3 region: CASSSRDYEQYF. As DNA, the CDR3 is TGTGCCAGCAGCTCCCGGGACTACGAGCAGTACTTC.

CDR3 bases: TGTGCCAGCAGTTCGTTAGCGCGTTGGCCCTACAATGAGCAGTTCTTC. This gives the protein CASSSLARWPYNEQFF. This chain connects TRBV27 to TRBJ2-1; a weak D match, TRBD2 (5 bases). The CDR3 spans 16 residues. The V end lost 4 bases, the J end lost 2 bases, and 15 bases lay between the germline ends. Looked up from germline, CDR1 is MNHEY and CDR2 is SMNVEV (reference sequence).

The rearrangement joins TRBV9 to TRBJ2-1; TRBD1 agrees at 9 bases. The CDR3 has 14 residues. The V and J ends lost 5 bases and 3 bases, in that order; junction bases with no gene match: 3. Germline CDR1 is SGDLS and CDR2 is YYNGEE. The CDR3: CASSPTGGYNEQFF. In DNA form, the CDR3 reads TGTGCCAGCAGTCCGACAGGGGGCTACAATGAGCAGTTCTTC.

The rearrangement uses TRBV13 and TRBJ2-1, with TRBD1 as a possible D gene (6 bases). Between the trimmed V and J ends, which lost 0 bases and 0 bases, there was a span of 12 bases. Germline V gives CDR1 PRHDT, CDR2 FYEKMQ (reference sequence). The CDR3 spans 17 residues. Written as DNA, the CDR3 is TGTGCCAGCAGCTTAGGAGGGACACCATTCTCCTACAATGAGCAGTTCTTC. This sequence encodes CASSLGGTPFSYNEQFF.

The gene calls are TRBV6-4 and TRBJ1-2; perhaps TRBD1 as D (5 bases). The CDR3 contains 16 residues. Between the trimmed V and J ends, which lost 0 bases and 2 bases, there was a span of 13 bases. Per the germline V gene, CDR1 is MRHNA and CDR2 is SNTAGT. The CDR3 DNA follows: TGTGCCAGCAGTGACTCGGCGGGGGGGAGGAACTATGGCTACACCTTC. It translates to CASSDSAGGRNYGYTF.

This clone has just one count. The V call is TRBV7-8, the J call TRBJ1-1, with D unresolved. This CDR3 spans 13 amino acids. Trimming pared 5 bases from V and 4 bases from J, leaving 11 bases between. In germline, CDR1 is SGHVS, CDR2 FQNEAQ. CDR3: CASSPRASTEAFF. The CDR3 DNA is TGTGCCAGCAGCCCCCGTGCGAGCACTGAAGCTTTCTTT.

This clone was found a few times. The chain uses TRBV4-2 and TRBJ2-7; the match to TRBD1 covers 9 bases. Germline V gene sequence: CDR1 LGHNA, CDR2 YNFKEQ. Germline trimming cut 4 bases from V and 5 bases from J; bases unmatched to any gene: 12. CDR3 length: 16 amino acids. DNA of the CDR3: TGTGCCAGCAGCCGAATTCCGGGACAGGGAGGGCACGAGCAGTACTTC. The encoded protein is CASSRIPGQGGHEQYF.

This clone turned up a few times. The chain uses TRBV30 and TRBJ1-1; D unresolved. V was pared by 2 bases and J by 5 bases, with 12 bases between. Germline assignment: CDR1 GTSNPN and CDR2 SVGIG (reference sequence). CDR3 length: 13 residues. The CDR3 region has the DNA TGTGCCTGGAGTCCGGGCGGGCGAACTGAAGCTTTCTTT. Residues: CAWSPGGRTEAFF.

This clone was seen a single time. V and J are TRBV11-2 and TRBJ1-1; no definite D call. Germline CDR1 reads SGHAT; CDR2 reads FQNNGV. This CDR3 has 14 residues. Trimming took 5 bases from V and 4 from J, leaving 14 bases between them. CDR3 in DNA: TGTGCCAGCAGCCCAAACTGGGAGAGCACTGAAGCTTTCTTT. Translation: CASSPNWESTEAFF.

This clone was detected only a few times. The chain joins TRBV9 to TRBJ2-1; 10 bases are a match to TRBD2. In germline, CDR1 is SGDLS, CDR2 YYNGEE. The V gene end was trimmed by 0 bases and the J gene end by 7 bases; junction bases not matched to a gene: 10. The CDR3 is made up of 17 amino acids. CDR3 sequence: CASSVAASGGAKNEQFF. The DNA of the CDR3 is TGTGCCAGCAGCGTAGCGGCCAGCGGGGGGGCCAAAAATGAGCAGTTCTTC.

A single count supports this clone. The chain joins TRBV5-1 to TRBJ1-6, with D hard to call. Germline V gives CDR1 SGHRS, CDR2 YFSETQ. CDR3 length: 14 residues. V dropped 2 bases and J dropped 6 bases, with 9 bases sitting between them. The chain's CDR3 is CASSLGQANSPLHF. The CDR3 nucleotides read TGCGCCAGCAGCTTAGGGCAGGCTAATTCACCCCTCCACTTT.

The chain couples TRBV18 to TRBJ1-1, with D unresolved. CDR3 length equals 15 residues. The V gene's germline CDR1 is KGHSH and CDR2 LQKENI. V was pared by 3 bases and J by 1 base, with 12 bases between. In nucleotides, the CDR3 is TGTGCCAGCTCACCCTCAGGACTGAAGAACACTGAAGCTTTCTTT. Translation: CASSPSGLKNTEAFF.

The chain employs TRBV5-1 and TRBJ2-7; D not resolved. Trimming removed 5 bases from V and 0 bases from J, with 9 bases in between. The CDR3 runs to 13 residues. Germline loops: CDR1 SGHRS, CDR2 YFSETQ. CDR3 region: CASRTESSYEQYF. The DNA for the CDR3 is TGCGCCAGCAGGACCGAAAGCTCCTACGAGCAGTACTTC.

The DNA for the CDR3 is TGTGCCAGCAGGGGCACTACTGGGGCCAACGTCCTGACTTTC. This translates into CASRGTTGANVLTF. The V call is TRBV6-5, the J call TRBJ2-6; D uncertain. Trimming took off 6 bases at V and 2 bases at J, with 8 bases between the two ends. CDR1 is MNHEY and CDR2 is SVGAGI in the germline V gene. CDR3 length: 14 residues.

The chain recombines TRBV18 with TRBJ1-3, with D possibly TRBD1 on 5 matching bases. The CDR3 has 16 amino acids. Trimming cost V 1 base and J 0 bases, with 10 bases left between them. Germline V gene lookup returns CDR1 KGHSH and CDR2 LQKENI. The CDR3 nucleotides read TGTGCCAGCTCACCACGACAGCGATTCTCTGGAAACACCATATATTTT. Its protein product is CASSPRQRFSGNTIYF.

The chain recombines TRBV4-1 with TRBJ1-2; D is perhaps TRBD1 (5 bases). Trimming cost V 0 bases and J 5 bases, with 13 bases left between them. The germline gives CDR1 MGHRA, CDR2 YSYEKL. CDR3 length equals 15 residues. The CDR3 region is CASSQEKQGRYGYTF. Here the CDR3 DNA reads TGCGCCAGCAGCCAAGAAAAGCAGGGTCGTTATGGCTACACCTTC.

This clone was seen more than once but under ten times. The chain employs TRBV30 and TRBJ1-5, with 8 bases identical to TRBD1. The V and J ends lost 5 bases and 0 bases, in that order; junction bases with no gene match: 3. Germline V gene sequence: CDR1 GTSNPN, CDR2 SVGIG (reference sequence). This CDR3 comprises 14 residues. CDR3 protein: CAWWTGLSNQPQHF. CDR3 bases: TGTGCCTGGTGGACAGGGCTTAGCAATCAGCCCCAGCATTTT.

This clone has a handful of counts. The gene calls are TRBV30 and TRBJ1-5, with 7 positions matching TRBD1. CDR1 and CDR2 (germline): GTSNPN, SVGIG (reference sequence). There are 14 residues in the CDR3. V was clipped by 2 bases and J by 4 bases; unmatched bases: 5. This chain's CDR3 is CAWSSSGGNQPQHF. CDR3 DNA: TGTGCCTGGAGTTCCTCAGGGGGAAATCAGCCCCAGCATTTT.

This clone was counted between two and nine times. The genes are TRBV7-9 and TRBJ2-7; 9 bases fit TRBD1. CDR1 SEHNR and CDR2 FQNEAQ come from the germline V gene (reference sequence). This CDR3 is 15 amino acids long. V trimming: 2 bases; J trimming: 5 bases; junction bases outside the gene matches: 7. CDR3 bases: TGTGCCAGCAGCTTATTCCCCACAGGGGGCGACGAGCAGTACTTC. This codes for CASSLFPTGGDEQYF.

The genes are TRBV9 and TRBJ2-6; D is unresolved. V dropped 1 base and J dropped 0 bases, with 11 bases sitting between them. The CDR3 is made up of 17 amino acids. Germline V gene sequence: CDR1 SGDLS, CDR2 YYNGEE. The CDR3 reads CASSVSRHGSGANVLTF. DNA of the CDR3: TGTGCCAGCAGCGTATCAAGACACGGCTCTGGGGCCAACGTCCTGACTTTC.

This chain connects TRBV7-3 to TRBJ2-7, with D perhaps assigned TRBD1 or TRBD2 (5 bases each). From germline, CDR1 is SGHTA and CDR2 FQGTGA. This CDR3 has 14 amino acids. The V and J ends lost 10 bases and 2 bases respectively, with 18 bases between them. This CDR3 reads CAIPAGTATYEQYF. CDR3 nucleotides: TGTGCCATCCCAGCCGGGACGGCCACCTACGAGCAGTACTTC.

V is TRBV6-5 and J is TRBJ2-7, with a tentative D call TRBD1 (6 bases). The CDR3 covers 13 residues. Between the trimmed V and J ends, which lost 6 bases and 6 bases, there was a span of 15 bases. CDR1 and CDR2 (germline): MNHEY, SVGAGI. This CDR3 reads CASRPDRGGEQYF. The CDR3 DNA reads TGTGCCAGCAGGCCGGACAGAGGCGGCGAGCAGTACTTC.

The CDR3 protein is CAWSSTGTLYF. CDR3 nucleotides: TGTGCCTGGAGCTCCACTGGGACCCTGTACTTC. The V call is TRBV30, the J call TRBJ2-7, with D perhaps assigned TRBD1 or TRBD2 (5 bases each). The V gene's germline CDR1 is GTSNPN and CDR2 SVGIG (reference sequence). There are 11 residues in the CDR3. The V end lost 3 bases, the J end lost 12 bases, and 15 bases lay between the germline ends.